These 22 T cell receptor beta chains were all obtained from the same sample, sequenced in a study of T-cell memory formation after mild COVID-19. TCRdb called the 5' RACE reads again in MiXCR, with one record for every CDR3 protein. The sample carries some 600,000 distinct CDR3 sequences, roughly 17% recorded once. The sample consisted of PBMCs or a T cell subset sorted from them (not recorded which). These receptor sequences come from an adult woman who had mild COVID-19 (a few samples of this study predate the infection). Cell type and time point are not known.

This clonotype was observed a handful of times. The J gene is TRBJ2-7, the V gene TRBV5-1; TRBD2 agrees at 8 bases. V was clipped by 0 bases and J by 7 bases; unmatched bases: 9. The length of the CDR3 is 15 residues. Germline V lookup: CDR1 SGHRS, CDR2 YFSETQ. This chain's CDR3 is CASSLEVAGTGEQYF. Written as DNA, the CDR3 is TGCGCCAGCAGCTTGGAAGTAGCGGGGACGGGTGAGCAGTACTTC.

This chain connects TRBV12-3 or TRBV12-4 to TRBJ2-7; 13 nucleotides agree with TRBD2. Trimming at V came to 8 bases and at J to 0 bases, leaving 4 bases not matched to a gene. CDR3 length: 15 amino acids. CDR3 region: CASGWTSGGSYEQYF. CDR3 coding DNA: TGTGCCAGCGGATGGACTAGCGGGGGCTCCTACGAGCAGTACTTC.

Ten or more counts support this clonotype. The chain links TRBV6-5 to TRBJ2-1; D perhaps matches TRBD1 (6 bases). CDR1 is MNHEY and CDR2 is SVGAGI in the germline V gene. The V end lost 6 bases, the J end lost 7 bases, and 16 bases lay between the germline ends. The CDR3 totals 14 residues. Here the CDR3 reads CASRQGRKRNEQFF. CDR3 sequence (DNA): TGTGCCAGCAGACAGGGACGGAAAAGGAATGAGCAGTTCTTC.

The J gene is TRBJ2-5, the V gene TRBV6-6; no clear D gene. Looked up from germline, CDR1 is MNHNY and CDR2 is SVGAGI (reference sequence). The CDR3 totals 14 residues. Between the trimmed V and J ends, which lost 5 bases and 5 bases, there was a span of 15 bases. DNA of the CDR3: TGTGCCAGCAGTCCCCCGCACCAGGCGGAGACCCAGTACTTC. As protein: CASSPPHQAETQYF.

The DNA of the CDR3 is TGTGCCAGCAGCTTGATGGGGGATGAGCAGTTCTTC. Residues: CASSLMGDEQFF. This sequence joins TRBV7-9 and TRBJ2-1, with D perhaps being TRBD1 or TRBD2 (5 bases each). Trimming shortened V by 3 bases and J by 8 bases, and 8 bases separated the two germline ends. The germline V gene encodes CDR1 SEHNR and CDR2 FQNEAQ (reference sequence). The CDR3 runs to 12 residues.

The chain joins TRBV18 to TRBJ1-5; D remains ambiguous. Germline V CDR1 and CDR2: KGHSH, LQKENI. Trimming took 1 base from V and 4 from J, leaving 8 bases between them. The CDR3 is 14 amino acids. CDR3 loop: CASSPQANNQPQHF. The CDR3 coding sequence is TGTGCCAGCTCACCACAGGCAAATAATCAGCCCCAGCATTTT.

V gene TRBV15 combines with J gene TRBJ2-1; 9 bases align to TRBD2. CDR1 is LNHNV, CDR2 YYDKDF, per germline (reference sequence). V lost 0 bases to trimming and J lost 8 bases; unmatched junction nucleotides: 11. This CDR3 is built from 17 residues. The CDR3 sequence is CATSRDDTGLALDEQFF. In DNA, the CDR3 is TGTGCCACCAGCAGAGATGATACGGGACTAGCTCTTGATGAGCAGTTCTTC.

The J gene is TRBJ2-1, the V gene TRBV20-1; D gene uncertain. Trimming stripped 6 bases from V and 8 bases from J, with 14 bases between. The CDR3 covers 12 residues. Germline V gene sequence: CDR1 DFQATT, CDR2 SNEGSKA (reference sequence). The CDR3 bases are TGCAGTGCGCCGACTCCGGCGGATGAGCAGTTCTTC. Translated: CSAPTPADEQFF.

The chain links TRBV9 to TRBJ2-1, with D possibly matching TRBD1 (6 bases). The V and J ends lost 3 bases and 0 bases respectively, with 16 bases between them. In germline, CDR1 is SGDLS, CDR2 YYNGEE. The CDR3 spans 17 residues. CDR3 nucleotide sequence: TGTGCCAGCAGCGCACGGGAAGGGGGAAGCTCCTACAATGAGCAGTTCTTC. Its protein product is CASSAREGGSSYNEQFF. The complete variable domain, with remaining parts taken from reference TRBV9 and TRBJ2-1, reads DSGVTQTPKHLITATGQRVTLRCSPRSGDLSVYWYQQSLDQGLQFLIQYYNGEERAKGNILERFSAQQFPDLHSELNLSSLELGDSALYFCASSAREGGSSYNEQFFGPGTRLTVL.

In this sample, this clonotype turned up many times. The V call is TRBV12-3 or TRBV12-4, the J call TRBJ2-3; the D gene is possibly TRBD2 (6 bases). The V and J ends lost 8 bases and 4 bases respectively, with 13 bases between them. The length of the CDR3 is 13 residues. DNA of the CDR3: TGTGCCAGCGCCAGCTGGGGGGCAGATACGCAGTATTTT. Protein: CASASWGADTQYF.

The table lists this clonotype with many counts. The V and J genes are TRBV19 and TRBJ2-2, with D possibly matching TRBD2 (6 bases). Germline-derived CDR1 and CDR2 are LNHDA and SQIVND (reference sequence). The ends were cut back, 5 bases at V and 6 bases at J, with 10 bases in the middle. The length of the CDR3 is 13 residues. CDR3 bases: TGTGCCAGTAGTTGGAGGGTGGCCGGGGAGCTGTTTTTT. Its protein product is CASSWRVAGELFF.

This clonotype was observed many times. This CDR3 is CASSPGGEAFF. Written as DNA, the CDR3 is TGTGCCAGCAGCCCGGGGGGTGAAGCTTTCTTT. The chain recombines TRBV18 with TRBJ1-1; possible D gene TRBD1, 5 bases. Germline V gives CDR1 KGHSH, CDR2 LQKENI. The CDR3 has 11 residues. V was shortened by 8 bases and J by 7 bases, with 11 bases between the two germline ends. Full variable domain (missing parts from reference TRBV18 and TRBJ1-1): NAGVMQNPRHLVRRRGQEARLRCSPMKGHSHVYWYRQLPEEGLKFMVYLQKENIIDESGMPKERFSAEFPKEGPSILRIQQVVRGDSAAYFCASSPGGEAFFGQGTRLTVV.

This clonotype was detected only a few times. The chain recombines TRBV5-1 with TRBJ2-7; 8 bases match TRBD2. In germline, CDR1 is SGHRS, CDR2 YFSETQ. CDR3 length: 15 residues. Germline trimming cut 8 bases from V and 2 bases from J; bases unmatched to any gene: 12. The DNA of the CDR3 is TGCGCCAGGCAGGTCGAGCGGGAGCTACCCTACGAGCAGTACTTC. It translates to CARQVERELPYEQYF.

This clonotype was detected a few times. V and J are TRBV7-2 and TRBJ2-6; the D gene could be TRBD1 or TRBD2 (5 bases each). V lost 3 bases to trimming and J lost 4 bases, with 13 bases between them. The CDR3 covers 16 residues. CDR1 is SGHTA, CDR2 FQGNSA, per germline. CDR3 loop: CASSLGPSPGANVLTF. The CDR3 DNA reads TGTGCCAGCAGCTTGGGACCTAGTCCCGGGGCCAACGTCCTGACTTTC.

This rearrangement joins TRBV7-6 to TRBJ2-7; D ambiguous. Germline-derived CDR1 and CDR2 are SGHVS and FNYEAQ. V lost 1 base to trimming and J lost 10 bases, with 17 bases between them. The CDR3 length is 14 residues. The CDR3 spells CASSLVLGGRAQYF. CDR3 bases: TGTGCCAGCAGCTTAGTTCTGGGCGGTCGAGCACAGTACTTC.

This clonotype was observed many times. The V and J genes are TRBV7-3 and TRBJ2-1; 7 bases match TRBD1. V lost 6 bases to trimming and J lost 4 bases; unmatched junction nucleotides: 9. Germline values: CDR1 SGHTA, CDR2 FQGTGA. The CDR3 consists of 15 residues. CDR3 region: CASRPSGTEYNEQFF. The CDR3 DNA reads TGTGCCAGCAGGCCCTCCGGGACAGAGTACAATGAGCAGTTCTTC.

This clonotype was observed a handful of times. The CDR3 region has the DNA TGTGCCACCAGTGACAGGGGGCCCTACAATGAGCAGTTCTTC. Translated, it gives CATSDRGPYNEQFF. This chain uses TRBV24-1 with TRBJ2-1, with 8 bases fitting TRBD1. The CDR3 is 14 amino acids. The J segment lost 2 bases and the V segment lost 4 bases, leaving 0 bases of the junction unmatched. Per the germline V gene, CDR1 is KGHDR and CDR2 is SFDVKD.

There are a few counts of this clonotype. The V gene is TRBV7-3, the J gene TRBJ2-1; 10 bases align to TRBD2. This CDR3 is built from 15 residues. Germline V CDR1 and CDR2: SGHTA, FQGTGA. The V segment lost 4 bases and the J segment 3 bases; nucleotides outside the gene matches: 3. CDR3 coding DNA: TGTGCCAGCAGCTGGACTAGCGGCCTCTACAATGAGCAGTTCTTC. Translation gives CASSWTSGLYNEQFF.

A few counts support this clonotype. The J gene is TRBJ2-3, the V gene TRBV20-1; no definite D call. CDR3 length: 14 residues. Germline values: CDR1 DFQATT, CDR2 SNEGSKA (reference sequence). The V gene lost 2 bases and the J gene lost 1 base, with 10 bases spanning the gap. The CDR3 nucleotides are TGCAGTGCTAGAAGCAGCCTTGGCACAGATACGCAGTATTTT. This encodes CSARSSLGTDTQYF.

V and J are TRBV3-1 and TRBJ2-3; D remains unclear. Trimming left V 1 base short and J 0 bases short, with 8 bases between. Germline values: CDR1 LGHDT, CDR2 YNNKEL (reference sequence). The CDR3 is 15 residues long. The DNA for the CDR3 is TGTGCCAGCAGCCAAGCCAGCACCAGCACAGATACGCAGTATTTT. Amino acids: CASSQASTSTDTQYF.

The sample holds many counts of this clonotype. V usage is TRBV20-1 and J usage is TRBJ2-5, with D possibly being TRBD2 (7 bases). The CDR3 has 14 amino acids. The V gene lost 0 bases and the J gene lost 5 bases, with 13 bases spanning the gap. Looked up from germline, CDR1 is DFQATT and CDR2 is SNEGSKA (reference sequence). The DNA for the CDR3 is TGCAGTGCTAGAGAGGGGAGGGGGGCCGAGACCCAGTACTTC. Residues: CSAREGRGAETQYF.

V gene TRBV7-3 combines with J gene TRBJ2-3; D not resolved. V lost 5 bases and J lost 0, with 6 bases in between. The CDR3 sequence is 13 residues long. Germline V CDR1 and CDR2: SGHTA, FQGTGA. Written as DNA, the CDR3 is TGTGCCAGCAGCGCTATCAGCACAGATACGCAGTATTTT. It yields the protein CASSAISTDTQYF.